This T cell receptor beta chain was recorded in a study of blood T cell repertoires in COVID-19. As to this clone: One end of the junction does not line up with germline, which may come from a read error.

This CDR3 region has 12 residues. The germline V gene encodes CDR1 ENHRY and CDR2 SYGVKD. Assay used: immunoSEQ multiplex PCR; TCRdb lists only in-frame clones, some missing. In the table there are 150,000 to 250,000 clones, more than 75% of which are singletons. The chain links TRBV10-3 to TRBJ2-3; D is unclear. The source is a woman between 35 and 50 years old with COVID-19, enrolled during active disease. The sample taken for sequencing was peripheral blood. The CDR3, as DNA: TGTGCCATCAGTGTTTCCCTGGGCCGGTGGTCTTTT. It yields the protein CAISVSLGRWSF.